This TCR beta chain was profiled in a study of T-cell reconstitution after alpha-beta-depleted transplantation in children. The V and J ends lost 4 bases and 2 bases, in that order; junction bases with no gene match: 10. Germline assignment: CDR1 SGHRS and CDR2 YFSETQ. The CDR3 runs 17 residues. Unique molecular identifiers were incorporated into the prepared TCRbeta library. TCRdb called the PCR reads again in MiXCR, with one record for every CDR3 protein. This sample has 350,000 to 400,000 distinct CDR3 sequences, with roughly 15% found just once. The TCR comes from a human donor who donated a stem cell graft to a child with Fanconi anemia. The source material was PBMCs, sampled from the stem cell graft. The V and J genes are TRBV5-1 and TRBJ2-5; 11 bases align to TRBD2. CDR3 residues: CASSPSVGLADQETQYF. CDR3 in DNA: TGCGCCAGCAGCCCCTCGGTGGGACTAGCGGATCAAGAGACCCAGTACTTC.